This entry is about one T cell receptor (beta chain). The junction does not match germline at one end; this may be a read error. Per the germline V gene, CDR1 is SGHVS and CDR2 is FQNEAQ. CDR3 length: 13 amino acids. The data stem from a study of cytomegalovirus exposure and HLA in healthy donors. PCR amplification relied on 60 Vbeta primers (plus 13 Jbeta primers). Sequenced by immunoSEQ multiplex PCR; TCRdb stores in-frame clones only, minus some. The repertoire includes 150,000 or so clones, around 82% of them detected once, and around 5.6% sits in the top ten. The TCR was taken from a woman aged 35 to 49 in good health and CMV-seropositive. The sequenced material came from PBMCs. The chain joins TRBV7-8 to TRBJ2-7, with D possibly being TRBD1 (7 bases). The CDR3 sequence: CASSTQGGGARNF. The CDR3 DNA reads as TGTGCCAGCAGCACTCAGGGGGGCGGAGCTAGGAACTTC.